This T cell receptor (beta chain) was identified in a study of blood T cell repertoires in COVID-19. Across the whole study: The United States, Italy and Spain were the sources of the acute and convalescent COVID-19 samples. Sources were T cells, B-cell-depleted T cells, or PBMCs; the material itself was cDNA or gDNA.

Original analysis: The authors estimated nucleated cell counts from reference gene primer amplification. The protocol was immunoSEQ multiplex PCR, while the TCRdb copy is restricted to in-frame clones and leaves out a portion. The V and J calls and clone size come from that table; D and trimming were worked out from the DNA. The data show about 60,000 clones, about 80% seen once. V lost 6 bases, J lost 0 bases, and 9 bases lay in between. The CDR3 runs to 14 residues. The germline CDR1 and CDR2 sequences are LGHNT and FRNRAP. This clone was detected once. The sample taken for sequencing was peripheral blood. This chain uses TRBV12-5 with TRBJ1-3; maybe TRBD1 (5 bases). This sequence was found in a man between 60 and 75 years old with acute or convalescent COVID-19. CDR3 sequence: CASGITGSGNTIYF. CDR3 DNA sequence: TGTGCTAGTGGAATTACAGGCTCTGGAAACACCATATATTTT.